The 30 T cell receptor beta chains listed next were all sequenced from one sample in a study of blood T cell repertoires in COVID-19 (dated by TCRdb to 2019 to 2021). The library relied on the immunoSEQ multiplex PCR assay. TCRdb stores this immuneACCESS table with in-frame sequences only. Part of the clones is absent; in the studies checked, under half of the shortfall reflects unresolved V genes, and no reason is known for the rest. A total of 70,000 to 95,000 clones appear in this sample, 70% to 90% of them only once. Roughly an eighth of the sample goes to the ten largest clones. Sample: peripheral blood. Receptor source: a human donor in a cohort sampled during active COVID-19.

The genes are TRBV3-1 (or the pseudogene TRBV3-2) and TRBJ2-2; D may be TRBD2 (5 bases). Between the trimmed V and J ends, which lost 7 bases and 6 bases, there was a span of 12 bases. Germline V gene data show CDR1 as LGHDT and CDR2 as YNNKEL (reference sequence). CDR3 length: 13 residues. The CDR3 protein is CASNRAGAGELFF. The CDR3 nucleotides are TGTGCCAGCAACCGGGCCGGGGCCGGGGAGCTGTTTTTT.

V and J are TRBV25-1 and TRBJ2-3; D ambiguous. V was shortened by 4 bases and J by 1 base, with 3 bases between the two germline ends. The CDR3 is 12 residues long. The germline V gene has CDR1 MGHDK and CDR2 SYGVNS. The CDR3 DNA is TGTGCCAGCAGTGCGGGCACAGATACGCAGTATTTT. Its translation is CASSAGTDTQYF.

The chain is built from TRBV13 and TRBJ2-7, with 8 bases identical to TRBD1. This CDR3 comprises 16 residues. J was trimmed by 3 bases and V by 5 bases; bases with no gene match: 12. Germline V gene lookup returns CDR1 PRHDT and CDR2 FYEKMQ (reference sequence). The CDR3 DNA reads TGTGCCAGCAGCCGTGAAAAAGGGACAGGTCGCTACGAGCAGTACTTC. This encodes CASSREKGTGRYEQYF.

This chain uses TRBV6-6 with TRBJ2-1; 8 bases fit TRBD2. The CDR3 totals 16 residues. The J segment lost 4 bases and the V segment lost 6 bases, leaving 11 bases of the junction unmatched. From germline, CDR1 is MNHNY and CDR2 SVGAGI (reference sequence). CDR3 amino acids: CASRPGGAGEYNEQFF. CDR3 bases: TGTGCCAGCAGGCCGGGCGGAGCGGGAGAGTACAATGAGCAGTTCTTC.

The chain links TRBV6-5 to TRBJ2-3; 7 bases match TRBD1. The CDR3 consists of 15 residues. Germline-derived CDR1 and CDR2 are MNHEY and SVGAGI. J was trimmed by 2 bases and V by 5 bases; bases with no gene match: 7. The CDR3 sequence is CASSRRDSNTDTQYF. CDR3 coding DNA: TGTGCCAGCAGTCGCCGGGACAGCAACACAGATACGCAGTATTTT.

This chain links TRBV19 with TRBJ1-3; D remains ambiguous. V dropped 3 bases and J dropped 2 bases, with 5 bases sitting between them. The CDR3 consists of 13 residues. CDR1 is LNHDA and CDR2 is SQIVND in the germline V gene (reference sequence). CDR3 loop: CASSMGAGNTIYF. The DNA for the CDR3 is TGTGCCAGTAGTATGGGAGCTGGAAACACCATATATTTT.

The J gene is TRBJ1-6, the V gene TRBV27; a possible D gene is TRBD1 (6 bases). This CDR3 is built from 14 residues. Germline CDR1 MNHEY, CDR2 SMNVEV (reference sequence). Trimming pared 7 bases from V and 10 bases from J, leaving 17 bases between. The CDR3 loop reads CASKGAGGYSPLHF. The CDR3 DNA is TGTGCCAGCAAAGGGGCGGGGGGCTACTCACCCCTCCACTTT.

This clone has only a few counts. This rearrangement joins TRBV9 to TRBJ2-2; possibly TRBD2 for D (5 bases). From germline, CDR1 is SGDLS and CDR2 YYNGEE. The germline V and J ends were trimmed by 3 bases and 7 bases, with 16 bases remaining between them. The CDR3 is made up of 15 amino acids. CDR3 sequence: CASSALGNEGGELFF. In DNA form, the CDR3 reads TGTGCCAGCAGCGCCCTGGGGAATGAGGGCGGGGAGCTGTTTTTT.

The CDR3 sequence: CASSPRTGWGDTEAFF. CDR3 bases: TGTGCCAGCAGTCCCCGGACAGGGTGGGGTGACACTGAAGCTTTCTTT. The gene calls are TRBV6-2 or TRBV6-3 and TRBJ1-1; 8 bases align to TRBD1. The CDR3 contains 16 residues. Germline V CDR1 and CDR2: MNHEY, SVGEGT. Germline trimming cut 5 bases from V and 3 bases from J; bases unmatched to any gene: 11.

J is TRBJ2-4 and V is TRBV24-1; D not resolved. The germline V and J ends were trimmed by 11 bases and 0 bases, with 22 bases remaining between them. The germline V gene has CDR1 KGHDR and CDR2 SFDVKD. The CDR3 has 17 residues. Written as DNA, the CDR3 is TGTGCCAACCGGCCTAGTCGCTGTATTCTAGCCAAAAACATTCAGTACTTC. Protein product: CANRPSRCILAKNIQYF.

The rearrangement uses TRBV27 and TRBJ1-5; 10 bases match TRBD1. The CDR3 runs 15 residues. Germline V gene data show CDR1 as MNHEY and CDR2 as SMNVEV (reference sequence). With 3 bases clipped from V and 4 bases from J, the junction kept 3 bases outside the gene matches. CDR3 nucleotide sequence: TGTGCCAGCAGTTTTGGACAGGGGGGGAATCAGCCCCAGCATTTT. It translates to CASSFGQGGNQPQHF.

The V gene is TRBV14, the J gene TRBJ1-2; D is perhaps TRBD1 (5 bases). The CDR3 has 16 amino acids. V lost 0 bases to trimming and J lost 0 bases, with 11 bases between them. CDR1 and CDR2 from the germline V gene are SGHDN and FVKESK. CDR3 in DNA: TGTGCCAGCAGCCAAGATTGGGCGACAGCTAACTATGGCTACACCTTC. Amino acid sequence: CASSQDWATANYGYTF.

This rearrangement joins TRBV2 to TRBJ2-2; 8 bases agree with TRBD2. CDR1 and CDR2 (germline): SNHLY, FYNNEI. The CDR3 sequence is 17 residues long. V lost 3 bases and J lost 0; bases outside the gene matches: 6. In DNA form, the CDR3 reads TGTGCCAGCAGTGATCTTCGCGGGGGGTCGAACACCGGGGAGCTGTTTTTT. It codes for CASSDLRGGSNTGELFF.

CDR3 loop: CASSAGVLQETQYF. DNA for the CDR3: TGTGCCAGCAGCGCAGGGGTCCTTCAAGAGACCCAGTACTTC. V usage is TRBV9 and J usage is TRBJ2-5; TRBD1 might be the D (6 bases). Germline CDR1 SGDLS, CDR2 YYNGEE. CDR3 size: 14 residues. The V end was cut by 3 bases, the J end by 2 bases, with 11 bases between.

As DNA, the CDR3 is TGTGCCAGCAGCGCCCGACTAGCGGGTCTAAGTGAGCAGTTCTTC. It encodes CASSARLAGLSEQFF. The chain employs TRBV5-4 and TRBJ2-1; 10 positions match TRBD2. The J segment lost 9 bases and the V segment lost 4 bases, leaving 10 bases of the junction unmatched. This CDR3 is built from 15 residues. The germline gives CDR1 SGHNT, CDR2 YYREEE (reference sequence).

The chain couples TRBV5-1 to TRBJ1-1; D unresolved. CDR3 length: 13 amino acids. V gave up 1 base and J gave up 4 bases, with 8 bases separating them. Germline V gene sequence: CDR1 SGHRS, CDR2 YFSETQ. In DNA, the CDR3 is TGCGCCAGCAGCTTGATTGATAGCACTGAAGCTTTCTTT. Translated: CASSLIDSTEAFF.

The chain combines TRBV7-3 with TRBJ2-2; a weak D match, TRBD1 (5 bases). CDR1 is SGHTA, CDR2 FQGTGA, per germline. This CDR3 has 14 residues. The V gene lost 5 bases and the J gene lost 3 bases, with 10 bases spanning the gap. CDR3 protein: CASSLDTYTGELFF. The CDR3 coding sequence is TGTGCCAGCAGCCTGGACACCTACACCGGGGAGCTGTTTTTT. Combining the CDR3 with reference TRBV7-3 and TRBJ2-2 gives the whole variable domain GAGVSQTPSNKVTEKGKYVELRCDPISGHTALYWYRQSLGQGPEFLIYFQGTGAADDSGLPNDRFFAVRPEGSVSTLKIQRTERGDSAVYLCASSLDTYTGELFFGEGSRLTVL.

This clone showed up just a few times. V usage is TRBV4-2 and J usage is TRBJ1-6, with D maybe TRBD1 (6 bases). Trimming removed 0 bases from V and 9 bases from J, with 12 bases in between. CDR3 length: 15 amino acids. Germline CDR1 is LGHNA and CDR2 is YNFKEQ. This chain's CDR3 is CASSQDLGRGSPLHF. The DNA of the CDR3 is TGTGCCAGCAGCCAAGATCTAGGCAGGGGTTCACCCCTCCACTTT.

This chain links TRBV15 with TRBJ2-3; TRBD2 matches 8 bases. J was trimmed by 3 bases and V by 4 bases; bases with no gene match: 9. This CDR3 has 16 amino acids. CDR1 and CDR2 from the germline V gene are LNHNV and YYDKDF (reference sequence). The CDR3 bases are TGTGCCACCAGCACCCAGCGGGGCGGGGGGACAGATACGCAGTATTTT. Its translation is CATSTQRGGGTDTQYF. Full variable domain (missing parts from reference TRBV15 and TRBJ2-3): DAMVIQNPRYQVTQFGKPVTLSCSQTLNHNVMYWYQQKSSQAPKLLFHYYDKDFNNEADTPDNFQSRRPNTSFCFLDIRSPGLGDTAMYLCATSTQRGGGTDTQYFGPGTRLTVL.

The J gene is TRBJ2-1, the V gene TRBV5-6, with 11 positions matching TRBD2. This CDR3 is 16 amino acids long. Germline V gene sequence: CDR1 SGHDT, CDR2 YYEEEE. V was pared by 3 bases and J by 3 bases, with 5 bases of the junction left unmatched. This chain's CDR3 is CASSYGTSGFYNEQFF. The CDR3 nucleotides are TGTGCCAGCAGCTACGGGACTAGCGGATTCTACAATGAGCAGTTCTTC.

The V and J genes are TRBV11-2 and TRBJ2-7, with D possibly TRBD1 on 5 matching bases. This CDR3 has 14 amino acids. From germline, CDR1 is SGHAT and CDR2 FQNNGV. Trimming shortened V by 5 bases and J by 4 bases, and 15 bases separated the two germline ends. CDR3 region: CASSPWKTVYEQYF. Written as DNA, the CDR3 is TGTGCCAGCAGCCCATGGAAGACAGTATACGAGCAGTACTTC.

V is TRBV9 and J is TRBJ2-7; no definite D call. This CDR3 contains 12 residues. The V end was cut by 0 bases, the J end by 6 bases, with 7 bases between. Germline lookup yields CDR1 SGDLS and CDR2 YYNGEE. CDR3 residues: CASSVELGEQYF. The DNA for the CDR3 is TGTGCCAGCAGCGTAGAACTCGGCGAGCAGTACTTC.

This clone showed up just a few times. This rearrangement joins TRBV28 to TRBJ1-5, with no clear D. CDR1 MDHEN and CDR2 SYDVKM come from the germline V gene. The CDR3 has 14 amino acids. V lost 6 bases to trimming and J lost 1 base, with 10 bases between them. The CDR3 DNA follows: TGTGCCAGCAGGTCTTTCGGGAGCAATCAGCCCCAGCATTTT. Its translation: CASRSFGSNQPQHF.

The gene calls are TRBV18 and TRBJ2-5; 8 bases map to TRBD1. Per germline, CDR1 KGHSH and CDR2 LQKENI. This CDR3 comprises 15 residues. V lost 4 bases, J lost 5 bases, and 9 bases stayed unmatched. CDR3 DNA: TGTGCCAGCTCACGTAGAGACAGGGGTTGGGAGACCCAGTACTTC. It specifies CASSRRDRGWETQYF.

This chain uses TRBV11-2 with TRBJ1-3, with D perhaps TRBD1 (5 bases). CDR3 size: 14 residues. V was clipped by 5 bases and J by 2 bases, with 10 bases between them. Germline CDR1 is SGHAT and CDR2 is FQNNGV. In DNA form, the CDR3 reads TGTGCCAGCAGCCGACAGCGACCTGGAAACACCATATATTTT. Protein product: CASSRQRPGNTIYF.

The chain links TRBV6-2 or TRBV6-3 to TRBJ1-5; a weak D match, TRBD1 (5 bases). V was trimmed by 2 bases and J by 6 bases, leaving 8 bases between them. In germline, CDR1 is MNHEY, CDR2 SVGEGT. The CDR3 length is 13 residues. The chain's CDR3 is CASSYTGGQPQHF. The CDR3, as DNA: TGTGCCAGCAGTTACACCGGGGGTCAGCCCCAGCATTTT.

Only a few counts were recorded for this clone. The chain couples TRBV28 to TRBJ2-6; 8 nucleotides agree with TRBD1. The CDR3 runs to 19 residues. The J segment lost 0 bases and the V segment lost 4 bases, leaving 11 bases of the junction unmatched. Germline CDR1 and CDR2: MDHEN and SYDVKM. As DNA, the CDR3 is TGTGCCAGCAGTTCTAGCAGGGGGCTTCACTACTCTGGGGCCAACGTCCTGACTTTC. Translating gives CASSSSRGLHYSGANVLTF.

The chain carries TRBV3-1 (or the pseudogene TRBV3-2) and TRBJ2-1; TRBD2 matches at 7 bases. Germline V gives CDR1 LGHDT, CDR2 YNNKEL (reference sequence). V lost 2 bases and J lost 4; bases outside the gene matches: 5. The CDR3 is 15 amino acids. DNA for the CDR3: TGTGCCAGCAGCCAAAGAGGGCGGGGGTACAATGAGCAGTTCTTC. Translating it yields CASSQRGRGYNEQFF.

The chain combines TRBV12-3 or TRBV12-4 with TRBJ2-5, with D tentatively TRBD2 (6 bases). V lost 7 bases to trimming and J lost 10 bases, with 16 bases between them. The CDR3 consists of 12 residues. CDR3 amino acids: CASTAIGGNQYF. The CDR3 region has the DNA TGTGCCAGCACCGCTATAGGAGGGAACCAGTACTTC.

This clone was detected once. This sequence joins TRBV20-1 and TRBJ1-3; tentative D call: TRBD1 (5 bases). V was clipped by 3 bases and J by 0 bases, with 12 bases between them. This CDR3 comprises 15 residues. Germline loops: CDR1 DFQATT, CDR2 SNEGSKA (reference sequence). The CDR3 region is CSASSGLISGNTIYF. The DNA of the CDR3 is TGCAGTGCTAGTTCGGGACTGATCTCTGGAAACACCATATATTTT.